This T cell receptor beta chain was recorded in a study of blood T cell repertoires in COVID-19. Across the whole study: PBMCs, B-cell-depleted T cells, or T cells were the source of the cDNA or gDNA that made up the material.

CDR3 length: 15 residues. Losses at the gene ends were 4 bases for V and 1 base for J; bases not matched to a gene: 5. Germline values: CDR1 LGHDT, CDR2 YNNKEL (reference sequence). This table comes from immunoSEQ multiplex PCR, and its TCRdb copy is limited to in-frame clones, with some not included. The sample has approximately 150,000 clones, roughly 87% seen once; the top ten hold about 4.7%. The chain couples TRBV3-1 (or the pseudogene TRBV3-2) to TRBJ1-1, with 8 nucleotides matching TRBD1. This receptor was taken from a human donor in a cohort sampled during active COVID-19. Sequenced: peripheral blood. CDR3 sequence reads: CASSRDRGANTEAFF. The DNA of the CDR3 is TGTGCCAGCAGCCGCGACAGGGGAGCGAACACTGAAGCTTTCTTT.